The 11 T cell receptor beta chains below come from one sample, sequenced in a study of blood T cell repertoires in COVID-19. Sequencing used immunoSEQ multiplex PCR; TCRdb keeps in-frame clones, though not all of them. The table has around 22,000 clones, 87% seen once. Sample: peripheral blood. These receptors were taken from a human donor with active COVID-19. The donor label of this sample is uncertain.

The chain employs TRBV2 and TRBJ1-1; D ambiguous. The CDR3 runs 15 residues. The germline gives CDR1 SNHLY, CDR2 FYNNEI. Trimming pared 3 bases from V and 0 bases from J, leaving 11 bases between. This CDR3 is CASSDAGIMNTEAFF. CDR3 nucleotides: TGTGCCAGCAGTGATGCAGGAATCATGAACACTGAAGCTTTCTTT.

The chain has TRBV5-1 and TRBJ1-2; D perhaps matches TRBD1 (5 bases). The CDR3 spans 14 residues. V was cut by 2 bases and J by 3 bases, with 11 bases left in between. Per germline, CDR1 SGHRS and CDR2 YFSETQ. The CDR3 coding sequence is TGCGCCAGCAGCTTATTTCAGGGTCACTATGGCTACACCTTC. This encodes CASSLFQGHYGYTF.

The sample holds a few counts of this clone. The chain couples TRBV5-4 to TRBJ2-7; TRBD2 might be the D (5 bases). CDR1 and CDR2 from the germline V gene are SGHNT and YYREEE (reference sequence). With 0 bases removed from V and 4 bases from J, the gap between germline ends came to 8 bases. CDR3 length: 13 residues. CDR3 region: CASSLVGGYEQYF. The DNA of the CDR3 is TGTGCCAGCAGCTTGGTGGGCGGGTACGAGCAGTACTTC.

The chain's CDR3 is CASSPSRGGTDTQYF. The DNA of the CDR3 is TGTGCCAGCTCACCATCGCGGGGGGGCACAGATACGCAGTATTTT. The chain combines TRBV18 with TRBJ2-3; 8 bases agree with TRBD2. The CDR3 is 15 residues long. V lost 2 bases and J lost 1; bases outside the gene matches: 2. CDR1 is KGHSH and CDR2 is LQKENI in the germline V gene.

This rearrangement joins TRBV5-1 to TRBJ2-7; 8 nucleotides match TRBD1. CDR1 and CDR2 from the germline V gene are SGHRS and YFSETQ. Trimming at V came to 0 bases and at J to 2 bases, leaving 4 bases not matched to a gene. CDR3 length equals 15 residues. Here the CDR3 DNA reads TGCGCCAGCAGCTTGGCCGCGGGACAGGCCTACGAGCAGTACTTC. Amino acids: CASSLAAGQAYEQYF.

The chain couples TRBV19 to TRBJ1-1, with D possibly TRBD1 on 5 matching bases. V lost 7 bases and J lost 4, with 19 bases in between. The CDR3 is 15 amino acids. Germline V gene sequence: CDR1 LNHDA, CDR2 SQIVND (reference sequence). The CDR3 sequence: CASNLGTPGSTEAFF. CDR3 sequence (DNA): TGTGCCAGTAATCTCGGGACTCCCGGTAGCACTGAAGCTTTCTTT.

The rearrangement links TRBV2 to TRBJ2-2; TRBD2 matches at 15 bases. Per the germline V gene, CDR1 is SNHLY and CDR2 is FYNNEI. V gave up 10 bases and J gave up 5 bases; unmatched junction bases: 20. CDR3 length: 20 residues. The CDR3 nucleotides read TGTGCCATCTATACCGGAGGACTAGCGGGAGGGCCTAGTAAAACCGGGGAGCTGTTTTTT. Translation: CAIYTGGLAGGPSKTGELFF.

The rearrangement links TRBV7-9 to TRBJ1-5; possibly TRBD1 for D (5 bases). Germline V CDR1 and CDR2: SEHNR, FQNEAQ (reference sequence). The CDR3 totals 13 residues. The germline V and J ends were trimmed by 5 bases and 7 bases, with 12 bases remaining between them. The CDR3 reads CASSPRKGQPQHF. The CDR3, as DNA: TGTGCCAGCAGCCCCCGGAAGGGGCAGCCCCAGCATTTT.

The sample holds a few counts of this clone. This chain connects TRBV5-1 to TRBJ2-7, with a weak D call TRBD1 (6 bases). The CDR3 is 11 residues long. In germline, CDR1 is SGHRS, CDR2 YFSETQ. Deletions cut 6 bases from V and 3 bases from J, with 7 bases between. CDR3 in amino acids: CASTRGYEQYF. CDR3 in DNA: TGCGCCAGCACCAGGGGCTACGAGCAGTACTTC.

CDR3 residues: CASSPLSGRGSYEQYF. Written as DNA, the CDR3 is TGTGCCAGCAGCCCGCTTAGCGGGAGGGGCTCCTACGAGCAGTACTTC. This chain joins TRBV7-6 and TRBJ2-7; 11 bases match TRBD2. Per the germline V gene, CDR1 is SGHVS and CDR2 is FNYEAQ. J was trimmed by 0 bases and V by 5 bases; bases with no gene match: 6. The CDR3 sequence is 16 residues long.

The V gene is TRBV4-2, the J gene TRBJ2-1, with 10 bases lining up with TRBD2. Germline loops: CDR1 LGHNA, CDR2 YNFKEQ. The trim removed 0 bases at V and 7 bases at J, leaving 9 bases unmatched. This CDR3 contains 17 residues. In DNA, the CDR3 is TGTGCCAGCAGCCAAGAAGGCGGACTAGCGGCTATAAATGAGCAGTTCTTC. Encoded protein: CASSQEGGLAAINEQFF.